This T cell receptor (beta chain) is drawn from a study of T cell responses to AZD1222 COVID-19 vaccine. For the study at large: Recipients boosted at about 4 weeks or about 12 weeks are pooled.

Trimming stripped 5 bases from V and 7 bases from J, with 5 bases between. This CDR3 comprises 11 residues. CDR1 LGHDT and CDR2 YNNKEL come from the germline V gene (reference sequence). General study findings and limits: Vaccine-associated CD4 TCRs spanned spike, dominant at 160-218 and 743-854. Repertoires were sampled only after the peak T cell response.

Here immunoSEQ multiplex PCR was the method, and the copy in TCRdb shows in-frame clones only, minus some. The sample includes tens of thousands of clones, 85% to 90% of them seen just once. A note on this clone: Antigen: not known.

The sequenced sample was peripheral blood, obtained on day 0 of AZD1222 vaccination. The chain joins TRBV3-1 (or the pseudogene TRBV3-2) to TRBJ2-2; no reliable D call. This clonotype originated in an adult in good health. Written as DNA, the CDR3 is TGTGCCAGCAGCAATTTCGGGGAGCTGTTTTTT. Protein sequence: CASSNFGELFF.